The clone carrying this T cell receptor beta chain has only a few counts. As for time point: pre-sensitization, week 0. Treatment reported: therapeutic diphenylcyclopropenone sensitization with weekly scalp DPC. TCRdb re-called the RACE reads through MiXCR, storing one row per CDR3 protein. The repertoire holds about 260,000 distinct CDR3 sequences, with about 9% as singletons. The sample originates from a study of human T cells and chemical hapten exposure. The sequencing used whole blood, collected in connection with sensitization to the hapten diphenylcyclopropenone (DPC). The receptor comes from a woman aged 40 to 55 with alopecia areata. Some clones in this sample may be carry-over from other donors' samples.

CDR3 protein: CASSVTSGGRQETQYF. DNA for the CDR3: TGTGCCAGCAGCGTCACTAGCGGGGGACGACAAGAGACCCAGTACTTC. The chain uses TRBV9 and TRBJ2-5; 11 bases map to TRBD2. Germline CDR1 SGDLS, CDR2 YYNGEE. This CDR3 is 16 amino acids long. V gave up 2 bases and J gave up 2 bases; unmatched junction bases: 5.